The clone carrying this TCR beta chain was counted many times. The data were obtained in a study of T cells in Graves' hyperthyroidism and ophthalmopathy. RNA transcripts gave rise to amplified TCR beta CDR3 regions. The TCR CDR3 was amplified in a first-round RT-PCR using the HTBI primer set. TCRdb ran MiXCR on the multiplex PCR reads and lists one entry per CDR3 protein. The sample shows roughly 380,000 distinct CDR3 sequences, around a sixth of them seen only once. This sequence was found in a woman in her 40s with Graves' ophthalmopathy. Sequencing input: blood.

The CDR3 protein is CSVSGAYGYTF. As DNA, the CDR3 is TGCAGCGTCTCAGGGGCCTATGGCTACACCTTC. The chain joins TRBV29-1 to TRBJ1-2; weak D call: TRBD1 (6 bases). The germline CDR1 and CDR2 sequences are SQVTM and ANQGSEA. Trimming removed 6 bases at V and 4 bases at J, with 9 bases between. The CDR3 runs to 11 residues. Variable domain in full (rest from reference TRBV29-1 and TRBJ1-2): SAVISQKPSRDICQRGTSLTIQCQVDSQVTMMFWYRQQPGQSLTLIATANQGSEATYESGFVIDKFPISRPNLTFSTLTVSNMSPEDSSIYLCSVSGAYGYTFGSGTRLTVV.